This T cell receptor (beta chain) is from a study of T cell clusters in autoimmune cytopenias. Study-level background: The median distinct TRB clonotype count was a few thousand per sample, from a median roughly 50,000 reads. General study points: The cluster-lack signature was not seen for secondary cytopenia versus chronic lymphocytic leukemia. No experiment has yet validated the function of the T cell clusters defined in silico.

This CDR3 has 14 residues. Each sample's input was approximately 270 ng genomic DNA, approximately 37,500 genome equivalents. TRB was amplified by touch-down multiplex PCR, primer pools A and B combined. TCRdb re-called the multiplex PCR reads and catalogs CDR3 proteins one per entry, DNA excluded. The repertoire table contains about 8,100 distinct CDR3 sequences. In regard to this clonotype: The antigen is unknown.

V gene TRBV12-3 or TRBV12-4 combines with J gene TRBJ2-7; without DNA, the TCRdb call of TRBD2 cannot be checked. The TCR originated in a human donor with an autoimmune cytopenia or autoimmune hepatitis (not recorded which). Sequenced material: peripheral blood. CDR3 amino acids: CASTRGQREYEQYF.